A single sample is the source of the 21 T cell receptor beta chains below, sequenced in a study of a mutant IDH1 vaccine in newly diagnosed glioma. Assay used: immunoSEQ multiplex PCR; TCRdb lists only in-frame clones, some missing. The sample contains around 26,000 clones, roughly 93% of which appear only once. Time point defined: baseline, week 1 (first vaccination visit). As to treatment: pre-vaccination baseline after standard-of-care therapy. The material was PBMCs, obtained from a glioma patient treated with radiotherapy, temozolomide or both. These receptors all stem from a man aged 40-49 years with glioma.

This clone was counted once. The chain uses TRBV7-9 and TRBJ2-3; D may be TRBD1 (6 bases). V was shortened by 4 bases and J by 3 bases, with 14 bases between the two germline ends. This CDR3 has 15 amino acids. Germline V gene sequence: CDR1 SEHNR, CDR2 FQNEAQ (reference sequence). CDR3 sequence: CASSYSGDGTDTQYF. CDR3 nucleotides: TGTGCCAGCAGCTACTCAGGGGATGGGACAGATACGCAGTATTTT.

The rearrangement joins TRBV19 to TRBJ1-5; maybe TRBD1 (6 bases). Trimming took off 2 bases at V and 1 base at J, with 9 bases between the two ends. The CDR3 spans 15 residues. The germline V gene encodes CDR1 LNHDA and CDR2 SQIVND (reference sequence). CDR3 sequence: CASSIMRGSNQPQHF. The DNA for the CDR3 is TGTGCCAGTAGTATAATGAGGGGGAGCAATCAGCCCCAGCATTTT.

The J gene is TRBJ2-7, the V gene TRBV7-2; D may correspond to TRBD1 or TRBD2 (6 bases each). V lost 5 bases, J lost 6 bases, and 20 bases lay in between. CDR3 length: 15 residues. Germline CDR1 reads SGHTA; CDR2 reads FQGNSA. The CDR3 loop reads CASSRGPYEKSEQYF. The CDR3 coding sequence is TGTGCCAGCAGCCGGGGGCCATATGAAAAGAGCGAGCAGTACTTC.

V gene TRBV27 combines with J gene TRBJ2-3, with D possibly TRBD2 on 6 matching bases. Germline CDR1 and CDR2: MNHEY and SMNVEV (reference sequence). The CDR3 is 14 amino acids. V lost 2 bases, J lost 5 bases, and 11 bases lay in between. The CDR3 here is CASSLTGVEDTQYF. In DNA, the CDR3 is TGTGCCAGCAGTTTAACGGGAGTAGAAGATACGCAGTATTTT.

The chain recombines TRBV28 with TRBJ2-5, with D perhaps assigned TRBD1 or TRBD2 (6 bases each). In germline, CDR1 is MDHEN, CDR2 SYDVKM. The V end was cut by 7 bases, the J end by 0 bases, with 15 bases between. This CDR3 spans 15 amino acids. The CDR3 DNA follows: TGTGCCAGCACTCGGGGGCGACTATACCAAGAGACCCAGTACTTC. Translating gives CASTRGRLYQETQYF.

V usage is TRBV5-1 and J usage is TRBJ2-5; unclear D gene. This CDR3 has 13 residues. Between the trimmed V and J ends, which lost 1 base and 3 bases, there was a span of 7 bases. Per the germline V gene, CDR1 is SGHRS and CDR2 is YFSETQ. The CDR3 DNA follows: TGCGCCAGCAGCTTGTTGCGAGAAGAGACCCAGTACTTC. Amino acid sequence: CASSLLREETQYF.

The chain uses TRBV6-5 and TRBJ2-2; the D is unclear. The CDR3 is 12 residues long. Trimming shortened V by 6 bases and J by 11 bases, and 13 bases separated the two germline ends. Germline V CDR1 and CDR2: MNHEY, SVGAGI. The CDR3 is CASSRGPFELFF. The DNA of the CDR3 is TGTGCCAGCAGCCGAGGACCATTCGAGCTGTTTTTT.

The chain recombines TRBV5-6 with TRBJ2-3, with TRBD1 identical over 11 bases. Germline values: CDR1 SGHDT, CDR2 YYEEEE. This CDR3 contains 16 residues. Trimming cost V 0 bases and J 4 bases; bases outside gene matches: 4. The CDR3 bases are TGTGCCAGCAGCTTGGTTCGGGGACAGGGGGCAGATACGCAGTATTTT. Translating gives CASSLVRGQGADTQYF. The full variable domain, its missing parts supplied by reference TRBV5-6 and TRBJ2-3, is DAGVTQSPTHLIKTRGQQVTLRCSPKSGHDTVSWYQQALGQGPQFIFQYYEEEERQRGNFPDRFSGHQFPNYSSELNVNALLLGDSALYLCASSLVRGQGADTQYFGPGTRLTVL.

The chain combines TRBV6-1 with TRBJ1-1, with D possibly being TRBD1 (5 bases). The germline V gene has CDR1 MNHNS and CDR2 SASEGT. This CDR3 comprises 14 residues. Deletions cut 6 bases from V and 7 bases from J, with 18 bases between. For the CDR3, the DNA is TGTGCCAGCAGCCCCCTCCGAGGGGCCCTTGAAGCTTTCTTT. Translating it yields CASSPLRGALEAFF.

The DNA for the CDR3 is TGTGCCAGCACGGGACTAGCGGAAAACACCGGGGAGCTGTTTTTT. Amino acids: CASTGLAENTGELFF. V and J are TRBV6-5 and TRBJ2-2; 11 bases map to TRBD2. After removal of 7 bases from V and 2 bases from J, the junction contained 3 bases not matched to a gene. The CDR3 runs to 15 residues. Germline assignment: CDR1 MNHEY and CDR2 SVGAGI.

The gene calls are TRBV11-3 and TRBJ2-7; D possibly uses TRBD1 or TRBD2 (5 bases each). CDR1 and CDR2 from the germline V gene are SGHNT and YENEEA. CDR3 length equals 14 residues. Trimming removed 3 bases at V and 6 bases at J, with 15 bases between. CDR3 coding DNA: TGTGCCAGCAGCTTCGGGCAGGTCGGGGCCGAGCAGTACTTC. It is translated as CASSFGQVGAEQYF.

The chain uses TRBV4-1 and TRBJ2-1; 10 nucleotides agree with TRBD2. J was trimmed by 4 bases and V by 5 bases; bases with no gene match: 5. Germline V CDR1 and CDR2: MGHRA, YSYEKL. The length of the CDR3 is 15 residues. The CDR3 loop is CASSAIAGGYNEQFF. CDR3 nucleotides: TGCGCCAGCAGCGCGATAGCGGGAGGATACAATGAGCAGTTCTTC.

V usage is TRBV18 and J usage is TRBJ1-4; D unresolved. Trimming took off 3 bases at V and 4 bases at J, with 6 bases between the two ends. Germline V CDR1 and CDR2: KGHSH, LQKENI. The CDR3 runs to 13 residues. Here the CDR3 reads CASSPTSNEKLFF. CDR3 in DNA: TGTGCCAGCTCACCCACTAGTAATGAAAAACTGTTTTTT.

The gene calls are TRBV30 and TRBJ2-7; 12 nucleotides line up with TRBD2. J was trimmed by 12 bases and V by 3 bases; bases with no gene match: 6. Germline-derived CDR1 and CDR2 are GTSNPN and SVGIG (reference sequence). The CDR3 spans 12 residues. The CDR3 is CAWRPGTSGLYF. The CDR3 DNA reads TGTGCCTGGAGGCCAGGGACTAGCGGGCTGTACTTC.

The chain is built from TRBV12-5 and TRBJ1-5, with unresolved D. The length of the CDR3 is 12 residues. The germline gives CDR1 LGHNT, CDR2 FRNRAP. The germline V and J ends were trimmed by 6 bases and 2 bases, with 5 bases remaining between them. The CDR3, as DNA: TGTGCTAGTGGCCTTGGCAATCAGCCCCAGCATTTT. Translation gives CASGLGNQPQHF.

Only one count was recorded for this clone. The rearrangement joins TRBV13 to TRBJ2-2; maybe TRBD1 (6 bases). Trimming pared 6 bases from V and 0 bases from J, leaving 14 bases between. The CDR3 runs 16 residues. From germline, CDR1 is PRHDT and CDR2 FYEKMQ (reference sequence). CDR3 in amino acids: CASSLTGYANTGELFF. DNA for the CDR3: TGTGCCAGCAGTCTGACAGGATATGCGAACACCGGGGAGCTGTTTTTT.

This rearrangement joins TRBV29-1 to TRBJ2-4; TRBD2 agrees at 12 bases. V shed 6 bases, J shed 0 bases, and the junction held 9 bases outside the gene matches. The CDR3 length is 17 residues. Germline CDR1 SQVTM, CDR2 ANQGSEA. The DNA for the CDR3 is TGCAGCGTGGCCCTAGCGGGGGGGAACCTAGCCAAAAACATTCAGTACTTC. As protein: CSVALAGGNLAKNIQYF.

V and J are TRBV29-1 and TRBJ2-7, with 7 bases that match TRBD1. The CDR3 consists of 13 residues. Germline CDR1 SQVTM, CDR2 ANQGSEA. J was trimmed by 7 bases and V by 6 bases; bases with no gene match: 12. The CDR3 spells CSVGDSPAVEQYF. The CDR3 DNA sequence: TGCAGCGTGGGGGACAGCCCGGCGGTAGAGCAGTACTTC.

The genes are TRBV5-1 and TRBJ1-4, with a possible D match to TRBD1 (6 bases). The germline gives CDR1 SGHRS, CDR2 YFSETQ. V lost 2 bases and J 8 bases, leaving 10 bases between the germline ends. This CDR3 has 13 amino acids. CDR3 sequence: CASSFQGTEKLFF. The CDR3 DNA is TGCGCCAGCAGCTTCCAGGGGACGGAAAAACTGTTTTTT.

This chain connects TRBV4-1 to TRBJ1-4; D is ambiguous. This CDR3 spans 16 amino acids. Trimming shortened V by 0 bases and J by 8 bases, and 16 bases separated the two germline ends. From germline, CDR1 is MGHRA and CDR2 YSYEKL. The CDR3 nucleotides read TGCGCCAGCAGCCAAGATAGGGCCGGTCAAGCGGAAAAACTGTTTTTT. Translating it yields CASSQDRAGQAEKLFF.

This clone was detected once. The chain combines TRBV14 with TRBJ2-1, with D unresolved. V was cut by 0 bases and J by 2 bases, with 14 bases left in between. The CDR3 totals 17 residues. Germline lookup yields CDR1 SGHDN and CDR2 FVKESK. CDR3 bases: TGTGCCAGCAGCCAAGATTTCCAGCAGTTGACCTACAATGAGCAGTTCTTC. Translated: CASSQDFQQLTYNEQFF.